Sequencing of this T cell receptor beta chain was carried out in a study of shared clonotypes between healthy human individuals. A note on this clone: Antigen specificity is unknown.

Broader study findings: Generation probabilities were higher for clonotypes shared across all four sorted-subset donors than for unshared ones. Genetic and exposure-history diversity was limited by the few donors. Larger estimated richness was generally seen in naive subsets than in memory subsets.

The CDR3 runs 14 residues. Per germline, CDR1 MNHNS and CDR2 SASEGT. Trimming shortened V by 4 bases and J by 4 bases, and 14 bases separated the two germline ends. In the authors' workflow: Junction-only immunoSEQ sequences carried no quality scores, so filtering differed. Sequencing used immunoSEQ multiplex PCR; TCRdb keeps in-frame clones, though not all of them. From that table come the V and J calls and clone size; the DNA was used to work out D and trimming. The sample gives just under 350,000 clones, over 70% of which show up once; about 10% is in the top ten. This TCR was sampled from a man aged 25-45 years in good health. Input material: memory CD4+ T cells sorted from blood. Subset defined: CD45RA-negative fraction. The chain has TRBV6-1 and TRBJ2-7, with a tentative D call TRBD1 (5 bases). CDR3 nucleotides: TGTGCCAGCAGTGTAGCAGGGAACTTTTACGAGCAGTACTTC. It codes for CASSVAGNFYEQYF.